This TCR beta chain comes out of a study of shared clonotypes between healthy human individuals (dated by TCRdb to the early 2020s). With regard to the full study: A couple of women and a few men aged 18 to 49 years were included in the cohort. For each donor, CD4 naive and CD4 memory were each run on three plates, CD8 naive on two plates, and CD8 memory on one plate. Blood TCR repertoires of five healthy adults were deeply sequenced to estimate repertoire size and the extent of clonotype sharing between individuals. To increase sequencing depth and limit assay-specific biases, TCR repertoire library preparation and sequencing were carried out by different laboratories using diverse techniques. Per donor, leukapheresis produced somewhere between about 0.85 and 8.9 billion PBMCs. The paper as a whole reports these results and caveats: The genetic and exposure-history diversity represented was limited by the small number of donors. Clonotypes shared by all four sorted-subset donors showed higher generation probabilities than non-shared clonotypes. Incomplete sequencing was indicated by rarefaction of sorted-subset datasets, despite the large sequencing depth. Across a few donors, around 5% of naive CD4, roughly 3.5% of naive CD8, under 2.5% of memory CD4, and 0.4% of memory CD8 clonotypes were shared. Based on pairwise subsampling, the degree of clonotype sharing among donors was expected to be affected by sequencing depth. Sampling was limited to blood, and TCR repertoires in tissue likely differ from TCR repertoires in blood. Larger estimated clonotype richness was generally found for naive subsets than for memory subsets.

In the germline V gene (reference sequence), CDR1 corresponds to SEHNR and CDR2 to FQNEAQ. The CDR3 runs 12 amino acids, cysteine and phenylalanine included. Solely the CDR3 DNA is kept, with 36 bases framed from the first base. The junction shows trimming of 6 bases on V and 3 bases on J, plus 9 bases between the germline ends. CD8 naive samples consisted of CD45RO-negative cells that were positively selected for CCR7, yielding a CD45RA+CCR7+ population without TemRA cells. Donors were healthy HIV-negative adults with no recently reported acute infections or vaccinations. All donors were Caucasian adults living in Nashville, Tennessee, USA. Blood was obtained by leukapheresis, after which PBMCs were separated by Ficoll-Histopaque density gradient centrifugation and cryopreserved in liquid nitrogen vapor phase. Analytical flow cytometry was used to check the purity and quantity of every magnetically sorted T cell population. From each sorted fraction, genomic DNA was isolated and quantified by UV absorbance on a Nanodrop 2000c.

TCR CDR3 regions were amplified from genomic DNA by multiplex PCR using the deep immunoSEQ assay. For each cell subset, the extracted genomic DNA was distributed evenly across all wells of several immunoSEQ 96-well plates, and each plate served as one replicate. For sorted subsets, each replicate PCR was loaded with about 0.2 ug genomic DNA, equivalent to 30,000 or so T cell genomes. The purified libraries were quantified using a Qubit 3.0 fluorometer, sized with a Bioanalyzer 2100, and then quantified again using the KAPA Library Quantification kit. Every immunoSEQ 96-well plate was sequenced on a separate single-read 150-cycle Illumina NextSeq 550 flow cell. As for how the authors treated the data: Because only junctional sequences without quality scores were contained in the immunoSEQ output, filtering matching that applied to full-length reads could not be performed. Sequences were annotated with PyIR, a Python wrapper for IgBLAST v1.9, using IMGT germline references to assign V/J genes and CDR3. Reads were filtered out if the reads had weak V/J assignments (E-value above 1e-6), no CDR3, stop codons, out-of-frame junctions, or ambiguous translated residues. V3J clonotypes were defined by identical inferred V gene, J gene, and CDR3 amino acid sequence. Percentage overlap between repertoires was computed as shared unique clonotypes divided by the size of the smaller repertoire. Three approaches were used to assess repertoire richness: RTK rarefaction, the Chao1 estimator, and Recon v2.1 estimates of unobserved clonotypes. Generation probabilities for all TCRbeta clonotypes obtained by the gDNA method from a handful of donors were computed using OLGA. TCRdb provides this immuneACCESS table in a form limited to in-frame rearrangements. Some clones are lacking; in checked studies, under half of them reflect an unresolved V gene, and why the rest are absent is not known. V and J calls plus clone size are reproduced from that table; the DNA served to infer D and trimming. The sample table records around 580,000 clones; 95% to 98% of these occur just once. Jointly, the top ten make up 0.3% of the sample.

In regard to this clone: The specificity of this receptor is unknown. No much larger clone exists at a distance of one base, and base qualities are not known. This specimen includes other DNA sequences encoding the same CDR3.

This chain is built from TRBV7-9 and TRBJ2-7; no D gene can be assigned with confidence. The sample comprised naive CD8+ T cells sorted from blood. The cell subset or site label, read with the paper, signifies: CD45RA+CCR7+. The clonotype comes from a man in his thirties or forties in good health. The DNA sequence is as follows: TGTGCCAGCAGTAGCTTAGACTACGAGCAGTACTTC. This gives the protein CASSSLDYEQYF. The entire variable domain, with the stretches around the CDR3 drawn from the reference TRBV7-9 and TRBJ2-7 proteins, is DTGVSQNPRHKITKRGQNVTFRCDPISEHNRLYWYRQTLGQGPEFLTYFQNEAQLEKSRLLSDRFSAERPKGSFSTLEIQRTEQGDSAMYLCASSSLDYEQYFGPGTRLTVT.